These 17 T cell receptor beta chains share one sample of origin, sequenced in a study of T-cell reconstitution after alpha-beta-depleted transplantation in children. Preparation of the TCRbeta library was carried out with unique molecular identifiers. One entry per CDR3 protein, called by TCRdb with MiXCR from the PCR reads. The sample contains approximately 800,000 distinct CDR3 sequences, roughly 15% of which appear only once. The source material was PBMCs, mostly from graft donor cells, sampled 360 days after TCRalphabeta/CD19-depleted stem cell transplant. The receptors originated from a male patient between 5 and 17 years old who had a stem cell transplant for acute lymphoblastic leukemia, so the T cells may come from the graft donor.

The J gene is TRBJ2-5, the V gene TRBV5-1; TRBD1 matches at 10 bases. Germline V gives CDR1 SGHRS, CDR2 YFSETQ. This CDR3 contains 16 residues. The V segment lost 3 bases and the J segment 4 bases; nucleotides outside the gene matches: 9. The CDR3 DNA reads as TGCGCCAGCAGCTCCCGACGACAGGGGGCGGGAGAGACCCAGTACTTC. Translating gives CASSSRRQGAGETQYF.

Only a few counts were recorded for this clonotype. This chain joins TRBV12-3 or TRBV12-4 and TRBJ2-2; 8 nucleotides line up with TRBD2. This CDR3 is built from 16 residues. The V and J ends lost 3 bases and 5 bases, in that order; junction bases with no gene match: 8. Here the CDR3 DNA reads TGTGCCAGCAGTTTCGAGGGGGGACTAGGGACCGGGGAGCTGTTTTTT. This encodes CASSFEGGLGTGELFF.

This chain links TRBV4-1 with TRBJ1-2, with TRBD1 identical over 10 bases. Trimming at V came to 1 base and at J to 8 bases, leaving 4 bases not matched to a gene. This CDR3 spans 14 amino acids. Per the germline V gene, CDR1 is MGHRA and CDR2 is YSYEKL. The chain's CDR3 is CASSQGQGASGYTF. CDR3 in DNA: TGCGCCAGCAGCCAAGGACAGGGGGCGTCGGGCTACACCTTC.

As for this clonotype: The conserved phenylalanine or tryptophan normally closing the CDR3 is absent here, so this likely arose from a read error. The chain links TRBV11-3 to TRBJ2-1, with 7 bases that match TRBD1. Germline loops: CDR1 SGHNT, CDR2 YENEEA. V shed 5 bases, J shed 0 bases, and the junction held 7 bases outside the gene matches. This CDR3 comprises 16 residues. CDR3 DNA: TGTGCCAGCAGCCGACGGGACAGCTTCTCCTACAATGAGCAGTTCTTG. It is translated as CASSRRDSFSYNEQFL.

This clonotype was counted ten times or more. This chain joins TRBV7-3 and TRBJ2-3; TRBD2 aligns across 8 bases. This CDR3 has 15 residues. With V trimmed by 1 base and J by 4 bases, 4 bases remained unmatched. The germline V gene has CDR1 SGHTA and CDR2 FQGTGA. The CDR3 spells CASSLNPAGADTQYF. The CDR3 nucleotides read TGTGCCAGCAGCTTAAACCCAGCGGGAGCAGATACGCAGTATTTT.

The DNA for the CDR3 is TGTGCCAGGGGGTGTGGAAGAACACGCACAGATACGCAGTATTTT. Translating it yields CARGCGRTRTDTQYF. The V and J genes are TRBV6-1 and TRBJ2-3; D uncertain. Germline V gene lookup returns CDR1 MNHNS and CDR2 SASEGT. V lost 9 bases and J 1 base, leaving 17 bases between the germline ends. The CDR3 covers 15 residues.

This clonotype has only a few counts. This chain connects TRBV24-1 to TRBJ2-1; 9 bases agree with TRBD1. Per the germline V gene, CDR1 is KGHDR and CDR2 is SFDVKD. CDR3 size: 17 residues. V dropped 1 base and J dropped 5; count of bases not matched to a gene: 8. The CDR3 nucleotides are TGTGCCACCAGTGATTTTCCGGGGACAGGGATTCACAATGAGCAGTTCTTC. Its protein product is CATSDFPGTGIHNEQFF.

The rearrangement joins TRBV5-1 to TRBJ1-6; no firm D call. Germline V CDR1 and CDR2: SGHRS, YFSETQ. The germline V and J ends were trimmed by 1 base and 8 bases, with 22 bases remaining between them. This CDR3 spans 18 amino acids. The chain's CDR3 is CASSLLKGGPNNDSPLHF. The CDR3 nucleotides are TGCGCCAGCAGCTTGCTAAAAGGAGGCCCGAATAACGATTCACCCCTCCACTTT.

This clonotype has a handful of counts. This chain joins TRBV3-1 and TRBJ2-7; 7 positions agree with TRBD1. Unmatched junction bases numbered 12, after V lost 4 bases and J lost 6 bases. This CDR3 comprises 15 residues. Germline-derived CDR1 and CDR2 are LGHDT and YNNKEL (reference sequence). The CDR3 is CASSPTDREWGEQYF. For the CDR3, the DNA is TGTGCCAGCAGCCCGACCGACAGGGAGTGGGGCGAGCAGTACTTC.

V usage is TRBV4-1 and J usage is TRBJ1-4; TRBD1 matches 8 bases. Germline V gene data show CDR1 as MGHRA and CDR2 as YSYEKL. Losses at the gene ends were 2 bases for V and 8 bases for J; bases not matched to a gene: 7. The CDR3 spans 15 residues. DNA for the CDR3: TGCGCCAGCAGCCAAACACAGGGGGGAGGGGAAAAACTGTTTTTT. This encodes CASSQTQGGGEKLFF.

For the CDR3, the DNA is TGTGCCAGCGCCTCCGCGGGGGCAGAGGAAAGCACCGGGGAGCTGTTTTTT. Encoded protein: CASASAGAEESTGELFF. This chain links TRBV25-1 with TRBJ2-2; possibly TRBD2 for D (7 bases). The V end was cut by 8 bases, the J end by 4 bases, with 23 bases between. The CDR3 totals 17 residues. CDR1 is MGHDK, CDR2 SYGVNS, per germline. The whole variable domain, filled in from reference TRBV25-1 and TRBJ2-2, reads EADIYQTPRYLVIGTGKKITLECSQTMGHDKMYWYQQDPGMELHLIHYSYGVNSTEKGDLSSESTVSRIRTEHFPLTLESARPSHTSQYLCASASAGAEESTGELFFGEGSRLTVL.

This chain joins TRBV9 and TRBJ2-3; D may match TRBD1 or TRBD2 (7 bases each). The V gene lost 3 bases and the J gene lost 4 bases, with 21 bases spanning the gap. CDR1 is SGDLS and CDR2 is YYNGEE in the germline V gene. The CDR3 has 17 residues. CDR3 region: CASSGSQRGGGADTQYF. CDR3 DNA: TGTGCCAGCAGCGGCTCCCAGCGGGGAGGGGGCGCAGATACGCAGTATTTT. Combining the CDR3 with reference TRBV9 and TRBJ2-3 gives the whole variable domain DSGVTQTPKHLITATGQRVTLRCSPRSGDLSVYWYQQSLDQGLQFLIQYYNGEERAKGNILERFSAQQFPDLHSELNLSSLELGDSALYFCASSGSQRGGGADTQYFGPGTRLTVL.

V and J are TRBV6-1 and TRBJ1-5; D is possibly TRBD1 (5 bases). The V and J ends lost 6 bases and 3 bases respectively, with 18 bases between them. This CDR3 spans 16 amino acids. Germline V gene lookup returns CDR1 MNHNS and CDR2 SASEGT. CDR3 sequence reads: CASRPGPLGANQPQHF. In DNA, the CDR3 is TGTGCCAGCAGGCCGGGACCTCTAGGGGCCAATCAGCCCCAGCATTTT.

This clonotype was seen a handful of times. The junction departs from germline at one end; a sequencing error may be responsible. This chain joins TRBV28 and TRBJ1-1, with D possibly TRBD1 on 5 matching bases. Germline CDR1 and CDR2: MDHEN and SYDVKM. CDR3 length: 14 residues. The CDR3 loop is CASNPPGLKTEAFF. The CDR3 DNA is TGTGCCAGCAACCCACCAGGGTTGAAAACTGAAGCTTTCTTT.

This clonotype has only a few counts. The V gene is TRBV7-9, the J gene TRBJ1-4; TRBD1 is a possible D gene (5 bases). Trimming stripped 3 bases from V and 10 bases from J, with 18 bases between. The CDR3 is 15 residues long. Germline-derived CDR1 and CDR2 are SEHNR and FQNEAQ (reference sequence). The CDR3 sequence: CASSFPLLDKGKLFF. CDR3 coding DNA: TGTGCCAGCAGCTTCCCACTTTTGGACAAGGGAAAACTGTTTTTT.

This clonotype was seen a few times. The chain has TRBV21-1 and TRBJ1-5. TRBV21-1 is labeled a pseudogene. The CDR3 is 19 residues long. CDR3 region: CASSKTASKALNSNQPQHF. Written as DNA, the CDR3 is TGTGCCAGCAGCAAAACTGCGAGTAAGGCCCTTAATAGCAATCAGCCCCAGCATTTT.

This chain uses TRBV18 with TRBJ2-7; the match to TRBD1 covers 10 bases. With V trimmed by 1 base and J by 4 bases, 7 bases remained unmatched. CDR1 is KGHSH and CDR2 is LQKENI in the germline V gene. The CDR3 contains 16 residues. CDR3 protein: CASSPLSTGGEYEQYF. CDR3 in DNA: TGTGCCAGCTCACCACTATCGACAGGGGGCGAGTACGAGCAGTACTTC.